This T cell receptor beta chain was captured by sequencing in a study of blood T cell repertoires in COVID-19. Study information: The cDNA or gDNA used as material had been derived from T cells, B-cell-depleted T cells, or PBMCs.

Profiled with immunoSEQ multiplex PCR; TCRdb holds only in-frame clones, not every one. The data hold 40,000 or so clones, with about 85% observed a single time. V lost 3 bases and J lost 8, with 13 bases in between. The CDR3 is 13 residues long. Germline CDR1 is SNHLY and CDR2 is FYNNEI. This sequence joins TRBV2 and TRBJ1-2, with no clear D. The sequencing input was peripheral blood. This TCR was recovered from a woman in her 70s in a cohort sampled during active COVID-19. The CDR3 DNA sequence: TGTGCCAGCAGTGAGGCAGGTTTCGACGGCTACACCTTC. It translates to CASSEAGFDGYTF.